This TCR beta chain was obtained from a study of T cell changes during pregnancy in multiple sclerosis. TCRdb keeps only in-frame clones here, not all; method: immunoSEQ multiplex PCR. The sample yields about 80,000 clones, approximately 90% seen once. The junction had 8 bases not matched to a gene; V was cut back by 2 bases and J by 5 bases. From germline, CDR1 is SNHLY and CDR2 FYNNEI. The CDR3 sequence is 15 residues long. Sequences were derived from peripheral blood, sampled before pregnancy. This rearrangement joins TRBV2 to TRBJ2-5, with 7 positions matching TRBD1. The receptor was derived from a female donor with multiple sclerosis, enrolled in a pregnancy study. The CDR3 reads CASSEKGQASETQYF. The CDR3 nucleotides read TGTGCCAGCAGTGAAAAAGGACAGGCATCGGAGACCCAGTACTTC. The complete variable domain, with remaining parts taken from reference TRBV2 and TRBJ2-5, reads EPEVTQTPSHQVTQMGQEVILRCVPISNHLYFYWYRQILGQKVEFLVSFYNNEISEKSEIFDDQFSVERPDGSNFTLKIRSTKLEDSAMYFCASSEKGQASETQYFGPGTRLLVL.